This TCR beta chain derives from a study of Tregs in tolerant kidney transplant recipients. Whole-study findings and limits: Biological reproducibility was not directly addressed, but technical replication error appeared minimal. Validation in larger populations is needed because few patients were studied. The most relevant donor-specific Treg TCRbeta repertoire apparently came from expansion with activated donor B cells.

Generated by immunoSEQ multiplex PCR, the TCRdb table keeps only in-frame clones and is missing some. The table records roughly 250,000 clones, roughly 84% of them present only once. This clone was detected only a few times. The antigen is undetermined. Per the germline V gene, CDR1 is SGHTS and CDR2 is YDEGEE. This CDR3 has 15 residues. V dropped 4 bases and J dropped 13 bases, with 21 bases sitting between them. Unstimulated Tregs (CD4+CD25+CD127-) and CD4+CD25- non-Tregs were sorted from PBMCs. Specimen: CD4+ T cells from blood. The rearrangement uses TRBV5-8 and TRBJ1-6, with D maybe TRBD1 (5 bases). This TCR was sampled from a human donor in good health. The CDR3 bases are TGTGCCAGCAGCCTACGGGGGTCCGCAGGTTCTCCCCTCCACTTT. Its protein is CASSLRGSAGSPLHF.